This record looks at one T cell receptor beta chain sequence and its context. V gave up 6 bases and J gave up 11 bases; unmatched junction bases: 13. The V gene's germline CDR1 is MNHEY and CDR2 SVGAGI. The CDR3 contains 15 residues. Repertoires were generated with immunoSEQ multiplex PCR, while TCRdb's copy carries only in-frame clones and drops some. This sample has 210,000 or so clones, with approximately 80% found just once. The data originate from a study of blood T cell repertoires in COVID-19. The sequence was obtained from a man aged 25-45 years with acute COVID-19. The chain couples TRBV6-5 to TRBJ1-6; 7 nucleotides match TRBD1. Sequences were obtained from PBMCs or T cells enriched from blood (not recorded which). This chain's CDR3 is CASSPGTASIAPLHF. The CDR3 DNA sequence: TGTGCCAGCAGCCCAGGGACAGCCTCGATCGCACCCCTCCACTTT.